This is a list of T cell receptor beta chains from one sample in a study of T cell repertoires in cytomegalovirus infection. TCRdb reprocessed the reads via MiXCR and lists one record per CDR3 protein. Found here are hundreds of thousands of distinct CDR3 sequences, 30% to 40% of them singletons; the top ten hold over 10%. These receptors have no identified antigens. The material was cultured CD8+ T cells from PBMCs, obtained from culture after CMV antigen stimulation. These receptors came from a human donor in good health (CMV status not recorded). Some clones in this sample may be carry-over from other donors' samples. The CDR3 runs from the conserved cysteine through the conserved F or W. A D gene is named only where the DNA matches it firmly. Not all rows give a size; the values are once, few, many and, for expanded clones, a class.

V gene: TRBV6-5; J gene: TRBJ2-1; CDR3 length: 15; clone size: .; D gene: .; CDR3 protein: CASSYLESSYNEQFF; CDR3 DNA: TGTGCCAGCAGTTACTTAGAGAGTTCCTACAATGAGCAGTTCTTC
V gene: TRBV6-5; J gene: TRBJ1-1; CDR3 length: 18; clone size: .; D gene: TRBD1; CDR3 protein: CASRSRDRDGWGDTEAFF; CDR3 DNA: TGTGCCAGCAGGAGCCGGGACAGGGATGGATGGGGGGACACTGAAGCTTTCTTT
V gene: TRBV7-2; J gene: TRBJ2-3; CDR3 length: 14; clone size: many; D gene: TRBD2; CDR3 protein: CASTQTSGKDTQYF; CDR3 DNA: TGTGCCAGCACCCAGACTAGCGGCAAAGATACGCAGTATTTT
V gene: TRBV7-6; J gene: TRBJ2-5; CDR3 length: 16; clone size: few; D gene: TRBD2; CDR3 protein: CASSLGPGGEWETQYF; CDR3 DNA: TGTGCCAGCAGCTTAGGACCTGGGGGGGAATGGGAGACCCAGTACTTC
V gene: TRBV6-2/TRBV6-3; J gene: TRBJ1-6; CDR3 length: 11; clone size: few; D gene: .; CDR3 protein: CASSYGGDLHF; CDR3 DNA: TGTGCCAGCAGTTATGGGGGAGACCTCCACTTT
V gene: TRBV11-3; J gene: TRBJ1-1; CDR3 length: 13; clone size: .; D gene: TRBD1; CDR3 protein: CASSFTGRGEAFF; CDR3 DNA: TGTGCCAGCAGCTTTACGGGCAGGGGGGAAGCTTTCTTT
V gene: TRBV7-6; J gene: TRBJ2-1; CDR3 length: 14; clone size: many; D gene: .; CDR3 protein: CASSLAGEYNEQFF; CDR3 DNA: TGTGCCAGCAGCTTAGCGGGGGAGTACAATGAGCAGTTCTTC
V gene: TRBV24-1; J gene: TRBJ2-3; CDR3 length: 18; clone size: .; D gene: TRBD2; CDR3 protein: CATSDLFGRGGSTDTQYF; CDR3 DNA: TGTGCCACCAGTGATTTGTTCGGGAGGGGGGGCAGCACAGATACGCAGTATTTT
V gene: TRBV15; J gene: TRBJ2-7; CDR3 length: 16; clone size: .; D gene: .; CDR3 protein: CATSSLDREGFYEQYF; CDR3 DNA: TGTGCCACCAGCAGCTTAGACAGGGAGGGTTTCTACGAGCAGTACTTC
V gene: TRBV28; J gene: TRBJ2-3; CDR3 length: 15; clone size: .; D gene: .; CDR3 protein: CASRLSWKSTDTQYF; CDR3 DNA: TGTGCCAGCAGGTTGTCGTGGAAAAGCACAGATACGCAGTATTTT
V gene: TRBV28; J gene: TRBJ1-1; CDR3 length: 16; clone size: few; D gene: .; CDR3 protein: CASSFPRQGMNTEAFF; CDR3 DNA: TGTGCCAGCAGTTTCCCTCGGCAGGGGATGAACACTGAAGCTTTCTTT
V gene: TRBV7-8; J gene: TRBJ2-2; CDR3 length: 16; clone size: many; D gene: TRBD1; CDR3 protein: CASSWVQGAGTGELFF; CDR3 DNA: TGTGCCAGCAGCTGGGTACAGGGGGCAGGGACCGGGGAGCTGTTTTTT
V gene: TRBV6-6; J gene: TRBJ2-1; CDR3 length: 15; clone size: .; D gene: .; CDR3 protein: CASSWGLVGYNEQFF; CDR3 DNA: TGTGCCAGCAGTTGGGGGCTAGTGGGATACAATGAGCAGTTCTTC
V gene: TRBV10-3; J gene: TRBJ1-1; CDR3 length: 16; clone size: .; D gene: .; CDR3 protein: CAAAGDTRLMNTEAFF; CDR3 DNA: TGTGCCGCCGCTGGCGATACTAGACTGATGAACACTGAAGCTTTCTTT
V gene: TRBV19; J gene: TRBJ1-1; CDR3 length: 12; clone size: few; D gene: .; CDR3 protein: CASSSPGHEAFF; CDR3 DNA: TGTGCCAGTAGTAGCCCCGGACATGAAGCTTTCTTT
V gene: TRBV7-9; J gene: TRBJ2-3; CDR3 length: 15; clone size: .; D gene: .; CDR3 protein: CASTWWGSSTDTQYF; CDR3 DNA: TGTGCCAGCACCTGGTGGGGGTCCAGCACAGATACGCAGTATTTT
V gene: TRBV24-1; J gene: TRBJ1-1; CDR3 length: 13; clone size: .; D gene: .; CDR3 protein: CATSGQVGTEAFF; CDR3 DNA: TGTGCCACCAGTGGACAGGTGGGCACTGAAGCTTTCTTT
V gene: TRBV7-9; J gene: TRBJ2-5; CDR3 length: 14; clone size: few; D gene: TRBD2; CDR3 protein: CASRRLAGGETQYF; CDR3 DNA: TGTGCCAGCAGGAGACTAGCGGGGGGAGAGACCCAGTACTTC
V gene: TRBV7-2; J gene: TRBJ1-5; CDR3 length: 16; clone size: .; D gene: .; CDR3 protein: CASSPYRADSNQPQHF; CDR3 DNA: TGTGCCAGCAGCCCCTACAGGGCTGATAGCAATCAGCCCCAGCATTTT
V gene: TRBV12-3/TRBV12-4; J gene: TRBJ1-2; CDR3 length: 16; clone size: .; D gene: TRBD1; CDR3 protein: CASSPTGANTPYGYTF; CDR3 DNA: TGTGCCAGCAGTCCAACAGGGGCCAACACACCCTATGGCTACACCTTC
V gene: TRBV28; J gene: TRBJ2-3; CDR3 length: 15; clone size: few; D gene: .; CDR3 protein: CASSLRRAAVDTQYF; CDR3 DNA: TGTGCCAGCAGTTTAAGGAGGGCGGCGGTAGATACGCAGTATTTT
V gene: TRBV5-1; J gene: TRBJ2-2; CDR3 length: 14; clone size: many; D gene: .; CDR3 protein: CASSRDRITGELFF; CDR3 DNA: TGCGCCAGCAGCCGTGACAGGATCACCGGGGAGCTGTTTTTT
V gene: TRBV19; J gene: TRBJ1-1; CDR3 length: 15; clone size: .; D gene: TRBD1; CDR3 protein: CASLPGDSLNTEAFF; CDR3 DNA: TGTGCCAGCCTTCCAGGGGACAGTCTAAACACTGAAGCTTTCTTT
V gene: TRBV4-2; J gene: TRBJ1-4; CDR3 length: 17; clone size: .; D gene: TRBD1; CDR3 protein: CASSQVGTVATNEKLFF; CDR3 DNA: TGTGCCAGCAGCCAAGTTGGGACAGTTGCAACTAATGAAAAACTGTTTTTT
V gene: TRBV7-2; J gene: TRBJ1-2; CDR3 length: 14; clone size: many; D gene: .; CDR3 protein: CASSSIAGDFGYTF; CDR3 DNA: TGTGCCAGCAGCTCAATCGCAGGGGACTTTGGCTACACCTTC
V gene: TRBV12-5; J gene: TRBJ2-7; CDR3 length: 12; clone size: .; D gene: .; CDR3 protein: CASGYILDEQYF; CDR3 DNA: TGTGCTAGTGGTTACATCTTGGACGAGCAGTACTTC
V gene: TRBV7-8; J gene: TRBJ1-1; CDR3 length: 12; clone size: .; D gene: .; CDR3 protein: CASSNLRGGAFF; CDR3 DNA: TGTGCCAGCAGCAACTTGAGGGGAGGAGCTTTCTTT
V gene: TRBV10-2; J gene: TRBJ2-7; CDR3 length: 15; clone size: .; D gene: TRBD2; CDR3 protein: CASSGSASGPYEQYF; CDR3 DNA: TGCGCCAGCAGTGGTTCGGCTAGCGGTCCCTACGAGCAGTACTTC
V gene: TRBV12-3/TRBV12-4; J gene: TRBJ2-7; CDR3 length: 14; clone size: many; D gene: TRBD2; CDR3 protein: CASRPPGTTYEQYF; CDR3 DNA: TGTGCCAGCAGGCCCCCCGGGACTACCTACGAGCAGTACTTC
V gene: TRBV12-3/TRBV12-4; J gene: TRBJ1-5; CDR3 length: 14; clone size: few; D gene: .; CDR3 protein: CASNEGYSNQPQHF; CDR3 DNA: TGTGCCAGCAACGAGGGATATAGCAATCAGCCCCAGCATTTT
V gene: TRBV19; J gene: TRBJ2-3; CDR3 length: 14; clone size: .; D gene: .; CDR3 protein: CASMGGGWADTQYF; CDR3 DNA: TGTGCCAGTATGGGCGGGGGCTGGGCAGATACGCAGTATTTT
V gene: TRBV7-9; J gene: TRBJ1-2; CDR3 length: 14; clone size: .; D gene: TRBD1; CDR3 protein: CASIGTGGGYGYTF; CDR3 DNA: TGTGCCAGCATCGGGACAGGGGGTGGCTATGGCTACACCTTC
V gene: TRBV7-6; J gene: TRBJ2-1; CDR3 length: 15; clone size: few; D gene: .; CDR3 protein: CASSEQASSYNEQFF; CDR3 DNA: TGTGCCAGCAGCGAACAGGCAAGCTCCTACAATGAGCAGTTCTTC
V gene: TRBV2; J gene: TRBJ2-7; CDR3 length: 15; clone size: .; D gene: .; CDR3 protein: CASSEAPGSAYEQYF; CDR3 DNA: TGTGCCAGCAGTGAAGCACCGGGCTCGGCCTACGAGCAGTACTTC
V gene: TRBV7-6; J gene: TRBJ2-5; CDR3 length: 15; clone size: .; D gene: .; CDR3 protein: CASSLWDSEGETQYF; CDR3 DNA: TGTGCCAGCAGCTTATGGGACTCCGAGGGGGAGACCCAGTACTTC
V gene: TRBV7-6; J gene: TRBJ2-5; CDR3 length: 15; clone size: .; D gene: .; CDR3 protein: CASSAARERVTTQYF; CDR3 DNA: TGTGCCAGCAGCGCCGCCAGGGAGCGGGTGACGACCCAGTACTTC
V gene: TRBV11-2; J gene: TRBJ2-4; CDR3 length: 16; clone size: many; D gene: .; CDR3 protein: CASSSPLQGGKNIQYF; CDR3 DNA: TGTGCCAGCAGCTCACCACTGCAGGGGGGCAAAAACATTCAGTACTTC
V gene: TRBV12-3/TRBV12-4; J gene: TRBJ1-2; CDR3 length: 16; clone size: .; D gene: .; CDR3 protein: CASTSSSPFGLYGYTF; CDR3 DNA: TGTGCCAGCACCAGTTCGTCCCCCTTTGGCCTATATGGCTACACCTTC
V gene: TRBV9; J gene: TRBJ2-5; CDR3 length: 16; clone size: .; D gene: TRBD1; CDR3 protein: CASSPGTGGLGETQYF; CDR3 DNA: TGTGCCAGCAGCCCTGGGACAGGGGGCTTGGGAGAGACCCAGTACTTC
V gene: TRBV7-8; J gene: TRBJ2-5; CDR3 length: 15; clone size: few; D gene: .; CDR3 protein: CASSLTAGYQETQYF; CDR3 DNA: TGTGCCAGCAGCCTCACCGCCGGGTACCAAGAGACCCAGTACTTC
V gene: TRBV24-1; J gene: TRBJ2-2; CDR3 length: 12; clone size: .; D gene: .; CDR3 protein: CATSEITGELFF; CDR3 DNA: TGTGCCACCAGTGAAATCACCGGGGAGCTGTTTTTT
V gene: TRBV7-8; J gene: TRBJ2-7; CDR3 length: 15; clone size: many; D gene: TRBD1; CDR3 protein: CASSSPGQGAYEQYF; CDR3 DNA: TGTGCCAGCAGTTCCCCGGGACAGGGGGCCTACGAGCAGTACTTC